This T cell receptor beta chain was sequenced for a study of cytomegalovirus exposure and HLA in healthy donors. Study-wide context: Of 398 genotyped donors, about 81% clustered with self-reported Caucasian donors.

PCR involved 60 Vbeta and 13 Jbeta primers. Sequencing used immunoSEQ multiplex PCR; TCRdb keeps in-frame clones, though not all of them. The sample lists approximately 150,000 clones, more than 60% occurring once. Study-level points and caveats: Among the most significant clusters, several appeared linked to common viral pathogens in a later analysis. Among the sequence variants, a highly shared cluster was likely an artifact of sequencing.

On this clone: Its antigen is not identified.

The sequence came from a young man in good health and CMV-seropositive. Sequenced sample: PBMCs.

CDR3 DNA sequence: TGTGCCTGGACCTCTGTGGCGGGAGCTACCTCCTACAATGAGCAGTTCTTC. Its translation: CAWTSVAGATSYNEQFF. This chain connects TRBV30 to TRBJ2-1; TRBD2 matches 7 bases. Germline-derived CDR1 and CDR2 are GTSNPN and SVGIG (reference sequence). CDR3 length equals 17 residues. The V and J ends lost 4 bases and 0 bases, in that order; junction bases with no gene match: 12.